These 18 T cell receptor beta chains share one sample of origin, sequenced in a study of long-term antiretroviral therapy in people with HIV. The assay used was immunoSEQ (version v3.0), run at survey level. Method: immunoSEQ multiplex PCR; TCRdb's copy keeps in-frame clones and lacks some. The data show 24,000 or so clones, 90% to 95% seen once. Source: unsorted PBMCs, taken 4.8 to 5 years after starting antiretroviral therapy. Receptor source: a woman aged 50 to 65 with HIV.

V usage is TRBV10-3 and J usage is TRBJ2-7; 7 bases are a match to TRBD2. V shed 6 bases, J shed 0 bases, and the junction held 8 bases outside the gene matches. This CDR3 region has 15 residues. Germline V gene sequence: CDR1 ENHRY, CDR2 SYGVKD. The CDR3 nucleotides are TGTGCCATCAGGGGGGGGGACGGTTACTCCTACGAGCAGTACTTC. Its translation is CAIRGGDGYSYEQYF.

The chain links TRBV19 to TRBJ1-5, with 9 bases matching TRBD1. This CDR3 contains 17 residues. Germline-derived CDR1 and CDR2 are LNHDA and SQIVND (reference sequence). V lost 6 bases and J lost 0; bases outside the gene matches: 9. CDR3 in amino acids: CASSLLDRGGSNQPQHF. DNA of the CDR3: TGTGCCAGTAGCCTCTTGGACAGGGGTGGTAGCAATCAGCCCCAGCATTTT.

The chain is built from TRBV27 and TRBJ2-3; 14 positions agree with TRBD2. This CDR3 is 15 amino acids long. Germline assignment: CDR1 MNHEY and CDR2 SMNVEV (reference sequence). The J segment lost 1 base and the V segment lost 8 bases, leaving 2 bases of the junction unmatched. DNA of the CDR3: TGTGCCAGCCAGGGACTAGCGGGAGGCACAGATACGCAGTATTTT. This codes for CASQGLAGGTDTQYF.

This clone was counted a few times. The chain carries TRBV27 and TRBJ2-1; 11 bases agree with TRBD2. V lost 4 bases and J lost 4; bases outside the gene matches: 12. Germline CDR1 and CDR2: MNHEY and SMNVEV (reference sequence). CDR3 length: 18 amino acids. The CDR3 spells CASSSHSGRGPFYNEQFF. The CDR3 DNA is TGTGCCAGCAGTTCCCATAGCGGGAGGGGTCCCTTTTACAATGAGCAGTTCTTC.

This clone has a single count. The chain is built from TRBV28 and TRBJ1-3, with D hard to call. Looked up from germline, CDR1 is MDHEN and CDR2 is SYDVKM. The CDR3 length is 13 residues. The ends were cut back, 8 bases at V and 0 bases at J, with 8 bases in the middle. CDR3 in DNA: TGTGCCAGCTTAGAAGACTCTGGAAACACCATATATTTT. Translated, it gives CASLEDSGNTIYF. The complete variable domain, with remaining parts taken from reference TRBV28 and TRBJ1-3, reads DVKVTQSSRYLVKRTGEKVFLECVQDMDHENMFWYRQDPGLGLRLIYFSYDVKMKEKGDIPEGYSVSREKKERFSLILESASTNQTSMYLCASLEDSGNTIYFGEGSWLTVV.

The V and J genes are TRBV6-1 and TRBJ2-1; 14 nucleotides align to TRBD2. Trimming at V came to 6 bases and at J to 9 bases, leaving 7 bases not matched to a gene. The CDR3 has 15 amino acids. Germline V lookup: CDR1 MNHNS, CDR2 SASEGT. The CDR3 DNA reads TGTGCCAGCAGACCAGGGACTAGCGGGAGCGGTGAGCAGTTCTTC. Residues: CASRPGTSGSGEQFF.

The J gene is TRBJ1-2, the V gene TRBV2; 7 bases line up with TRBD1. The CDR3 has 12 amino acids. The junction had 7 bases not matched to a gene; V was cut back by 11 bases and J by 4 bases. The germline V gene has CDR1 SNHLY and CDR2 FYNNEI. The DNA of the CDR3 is TGTGCCGGGATTGGACAGGCCTATGGCTACACCTTC. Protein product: CAGIGQAYGYTF.

CDR3 sequence reads: CASSSGQGSYNEQFF. The CDR3 region has the DNA TGTGCCAGCAGCTCCGGACAGGGCTCCTACAATGAGCAGTTCTTC. The genes are TRBV11-3 and TRBJ2-1, with 8 bases lining up with TRBD1. Per germline, CDR1 SGHNT and CDR2 YENEEA. Trimming at V came to 4 bases and at J to 0 bases, leaving 2 bases not matched to a gene. This CDR3 is built from 15 residues. The entire variable domain, with the rest obtained from reference TRBV11-3 and TRBJ2-1, is as follows: EAGVVQSPRYKIIEKKQPVAFWCNPISGHNTLYWYLQNLGQGPELLIRYENEEAVDDSQLPKDRFSAERLKGVDSTLKIQPAELGDSAVYLCASSSGQGSYNEQFFGPGTRLTVL.

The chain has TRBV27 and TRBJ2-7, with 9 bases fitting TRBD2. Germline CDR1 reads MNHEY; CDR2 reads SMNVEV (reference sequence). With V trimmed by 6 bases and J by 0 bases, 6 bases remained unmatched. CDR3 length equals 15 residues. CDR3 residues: CASRGGLADSYEQYF. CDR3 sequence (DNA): TGTGCCAGCAGGGGGGGACTAGCAGACTCCTACGAGCAGTACTTC.

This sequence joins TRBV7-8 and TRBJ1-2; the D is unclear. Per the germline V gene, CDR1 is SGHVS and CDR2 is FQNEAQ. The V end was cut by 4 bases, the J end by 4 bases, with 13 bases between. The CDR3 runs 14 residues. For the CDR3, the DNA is TGTGCCAGCAGCTCCAGCGGACGGTCCTATGGCTACACCTTC. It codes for CASSSSGRSYGYTF.

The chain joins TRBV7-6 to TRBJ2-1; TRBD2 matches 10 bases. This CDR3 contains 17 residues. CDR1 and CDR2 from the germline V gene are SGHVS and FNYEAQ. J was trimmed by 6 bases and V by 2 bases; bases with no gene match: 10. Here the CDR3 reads CASSLRAGGAGTNEQFF. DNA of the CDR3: TGTGCCAGCAGCTTAAGAGCGGGAGGGGCCGGTACCAATGAGCAGTTCTTC.

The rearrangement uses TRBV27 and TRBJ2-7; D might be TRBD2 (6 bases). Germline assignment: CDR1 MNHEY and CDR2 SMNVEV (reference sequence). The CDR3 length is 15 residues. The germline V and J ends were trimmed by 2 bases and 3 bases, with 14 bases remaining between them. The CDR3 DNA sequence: TGTGCCAGCAGTTTAATGGCTAGCGAGAACTACGAGCAGTACTTC. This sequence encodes CASSLMASENYEQYF.

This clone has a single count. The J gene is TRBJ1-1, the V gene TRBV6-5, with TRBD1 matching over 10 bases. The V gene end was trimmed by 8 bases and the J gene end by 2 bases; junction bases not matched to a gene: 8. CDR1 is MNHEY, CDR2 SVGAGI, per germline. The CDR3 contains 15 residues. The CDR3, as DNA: TGTGCCAGCTCCCGAGGACAGGGGGGAAACACTGAAGCTTTCTTT. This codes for CASSRGQGGNTEAFF.

The CDR3 reads CASGHWGGLGYEQYF. In nucleotides, the CDR3 is TGTGCCAGCGGCCATTGGGGGGGCTTGGGCTACGAGCAGTACTTC. The chain combines TRBV11-2 with TRBJ2-7; D possibly corresponds to TRBD2 (7 bases). The germline V and J ends were trimmed by 8 bases and 3 bases, with 20 bases remaining between them. This CDR3 region has 15 residues. Germline V CDR1 and CDR2: SGHAT, FQNNGV.

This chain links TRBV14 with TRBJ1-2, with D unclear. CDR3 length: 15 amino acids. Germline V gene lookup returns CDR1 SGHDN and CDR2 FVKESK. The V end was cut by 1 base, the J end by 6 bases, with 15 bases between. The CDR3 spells CASSQGLVHSNGYTF. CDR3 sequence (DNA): TGTGCCAGCAGCCAAGGCTTAGTTCATTCTAATGGCTACACCTTC.

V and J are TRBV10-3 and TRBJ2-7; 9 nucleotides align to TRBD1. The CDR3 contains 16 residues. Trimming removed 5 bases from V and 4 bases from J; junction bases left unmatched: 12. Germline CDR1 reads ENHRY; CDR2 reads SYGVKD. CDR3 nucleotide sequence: TGTGCCATCAGTAGAGGGGGACAGGGTGACGGGTACGAGCAGTACTTC. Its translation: CAISRGGQGDGYEQYF.

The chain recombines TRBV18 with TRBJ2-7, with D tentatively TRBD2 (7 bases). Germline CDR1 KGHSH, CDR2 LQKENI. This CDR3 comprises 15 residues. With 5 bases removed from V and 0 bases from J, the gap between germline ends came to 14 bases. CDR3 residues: CASSGGAQDSYEQYF. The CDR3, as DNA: TGTGCCAGCTCAGGGGGGGCACAAGACTCCTACGAGCAGTACTTC.

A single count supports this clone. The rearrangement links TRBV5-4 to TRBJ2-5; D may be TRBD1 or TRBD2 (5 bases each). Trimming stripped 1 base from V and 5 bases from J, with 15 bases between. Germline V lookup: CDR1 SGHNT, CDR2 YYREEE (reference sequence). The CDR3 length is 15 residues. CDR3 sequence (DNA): TGTGCCAGCAGCTTGTTGGGGCAGGGCGGGGAGACCCAGTACTTC. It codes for CASSLLGQGGETQYF.